These T cell receptor beta chains were read from a single sample in a study of blood T cell repertoires in COVID-19. The repertoire was sequenced with immunoSEQ multiplex PCR; TCRdb's copy has only in-frame clones and lacks some. The sample gives about 480,000 clones, roughly 88% of which show up once; around 1.9% is in the top ten. Specimen: PBMCs or T cells enriched from blood (not recorded which). The receptor source for this set is a woman aged 40 to 55 who had recovered from COVID-19. CDR3s leave out the opening cysteine and the closing phenylalanine or tryptophan. Clone size is not always given. Where it is, it says once, few, many or a class for expanded clones.

V: TRBV5-1
size: -
J: TRBJ2-5
CDR3: ASSSLGVAGSQETQY

V: TRBV6-5
size: -
J: TRBJ2-1
CDR3: ASSYGHRDNEQF

V: TRBV12-3/TRBV12-4
size: -
J: TRBJ1-1
CDR3: ASSEGHFEAF

V: TRBV10-3
size: -
J: TRBJ1-6
CDR3: AIRETGAYSPLH

V: TRBV4-3
size: once
J: TRBJ1-2
CDR3: ASSQADRAGYT

V: TRBV4-1
size: -
J: TRBJ1-2
CDR3: ASSQDSGGWGYT

V: TRBV7-9
size: -
J: TRBJ2-1
CDR3: ASLSGSYYNEQF

V: TRBV7-2
size: -
J: TRBJ2-1
CDR3: ATPRGSSYNEQF

V: TRBV19
size: -
J: TRBJ1-4
CDR3: ATRRRADNEKLF

V: TRBV11-3
size: -
J: TRBJ1-2
CDR3: ASSSKVSTTSDGYT

V: TRBV4-1
size: -
J: TRBJ2-3
CDR3: ASSQAGTSGTDTQY

V: TRBV5-4
size: -
J: TRBJ1-1
CDR3: ASSWTGRQGAF

V: TRBV2
size: -
J: TRBJ2-2
CDR3: ASSGGRALGGELF

V: TRBV5-6
size: -
J: TRBJ1-5
CDR3: ASSFGQNGQPQH

V: TRBV7-9
size: -
J: TRBJ1-1
CDR3: ASSLRDSEAF

V: TRBV7-2
size: once
J: TRBJ1-1
CDR3: ASSLVVGDTEAF

V: TRBV4-3
size: -
J: TRBJ1-2
CDR3: ASSQDVGRFIGYT

V: TRBV19
size: -
J: TRBJ1-2
CDR3: ASSQGQGYYGYT

V: TRBV9
size: -
J: TRBJ2-2
CDR3: ASSVNYFGELF

V: TRBV9
size: -
J: TRBJ2-7
CDR3: ASSVGTDTNEQY

V: TRBV7-2
size: -
J: TRBJ1-1
CDR3: ASSLGSQGTGTEAF

V: TRBV19
size: -
J: TRBJ2-5
CDR3: ASSNPGQQETQY

V: TRBV9
size: -
J: TRBJ1-2
CDR3: ASSARQRGYT

V: TRBV5-1
size: -
J: TRBJ1-6
CDR3: ASSLGQINSPLH

V: TRBV19
size: -
J: TRBJ1-2
CDR3: ASSISDRGGYGYT

V: TRBV19
size: -
J: TRBJ1-5
CDR3: ASMTTGQPQH

V: TRBV5-1
size: -
J: TRBJ1-1
CDR3: ASSPGQGVGRTEAF

V: TRBV29-1
size: -
J: TRBJ2-5
CDR3: SVDLGGRRETQY

V: TRBV18
size: -
J: TRBJ2-5
CDR3: ASSPQVAGVGETQY

V: TRBV7-2
size: -
J: TRBJ2-7
CDR3: ASSNSGGYEQY

V: TRBV18
size: -
J: TRBJ2-5
CDR3: ASSPPGLGGETQY

V: TRBV2
size: -
J: TRBJ2-7
CDR3: ASSYRQVSYEQY

V: TRBV19
size: -
J: TRBJ1-5
CDR3: ASSPAGNQPQH

V: TRBV7-2
size: once
J: TRBJ2-3
CDR3: ASSLQGSTRTDTQY

V: TRBV7-8
size: -
J: TRBJ1-4
CDR3: ASSKGATNEKLF

V: TRBV14
size: -
J: TRBJ1-2
CDR3: ASSEIPGGANYGYT

V: TRBV6-2/TRBV6-3
size: -
J: TRBJ2-7
CDR3: ASSLTGNFYEQY

V: TRBV4-3
size: -
J: TRBJ2-2
CDR3: ASSQEGAGVIGELF

V: TRBV9
size: -
J: TRBJ1-1
CDR3: ASSVDVRTGGTEAF

V: TRBV2
size: -
J: TRBJ2-5
CDR3: ASSEDRGGGETQY

V: TRBV3-1/TRBV3-2
size: few
J: TRBJ1-1
CDR3: ASSQEGGVGAF

V: TRBV5-1
size: -
J: TRBJ1-5
CDR3: ASSVGSGDGNQPQH

V: TRBV2
size: -
J: TRBJ1-2
CDR3: AGTGQGNYGYT

V: TRBV6-5
size: -
J: TRBJ2-7
CDR3: ASSYPGQGRYEQY

V: TRBV6-5
size: -
J: TRBJ1-4
CDR3: ASSSSAHATNEKLF

V: TRBV4-3
size: -
J: TRBJ1-4
CDR3: ASSQSSKTVYNEKLF

V: TRBV13
size: -
J: TRBJ2-2
CDR3: ASTAGFPGELF

V: TRBV11-2
size: -
J: TRBJ2-7
CDR3: ASSLKLNPISYEQY

V: TRBV7-8
size: -
J: TRBJ1-1
CDR3: ASSFTTGVRTEAF

V: TRBV25-1
size: -
J: TRBJ2-1
CDR3: ASSDPMDSPGYNEQF

V: TRBV4-1
size: -
J: TRBJ1-5
CDR3: ASSPDRGLDQPQH

V: TRBV2
size: -
J: TRBJ1-1
CDR3: ASRQGHTEAF

V: TRBV7-2
size: -
J: TRBJ2-1
CDR3: ASSLGTPSYNEQF

V: TRBV7-9
size: few
J: TRBJ1-2
CDR3: ASSLTGPSYGYT

V: TRBV9
size: once
J: TRBJ2-7
CDR3: ASSVGLRGLDPQQY

V: TRBV20-1
size: once
J: TRBJ2-5
CDR3: SARGQGGDQETQY

V: TRBV24-1
size: -
J: TRBJ1-2
CDR3: ATSDPHLPGTGEGYT